This TCR beta chain is drawn from a study of preoperative IRX-2 immunotherapy in early breast cancer. The protocol was immunoSEQ multiplex PCR, while the TCRdb copy is restricted to in-frame clones and leaves out a portion. Of about 33,000 clones in the sample, nearly 90% were seen once. Treatment given: preoperative locoregional IRX-2 cytokine immunotherapy. Samples came from a phase Ib trial of preoperative locoregional IRX-2 cytokine immunotherapy. The receptor was isolated from a human donor with breast cancer. This specimen was tumor tissue, taken after IRX-2 immunotherapy.

CDR3 loop: CAITRGSSTDTQYF. DNA for the CDR3: TGTGCCATCACCCGCGGTTCTAGCACAGATACGCAGTATTTT. V is TRBV6-8 and J is TRBJ2-3; D gene uncertain. Trimming shortened V by 10 bases and J by 0 bases, and 14 bases separated the two germline ends. Germline assignment: CDR1 MNHGY and CDR2 SAAAGT. CDR3 length: 14 amino acids.